This TCR beta chain was sequenced for a study of T cell responses to AZD1222 COVID-19 vaccine. On this clone: Its antigen is currently unknown.

Clones were read by immunoSEQ multiplex PCR, and TCRdb kept only the in-frame ones, dropping some. The data show 150,000 to 200,000 clones, with about 90% seen just once and roughly 8% held by the top ten. Whole-study findings and limits: After two AZD1222 doses, spike-specific TCR breadth and depth rose versus day 0. A mostly white British donor set with more females was recruited, and clonal diversity was possibly underestimated.

This receptor was identified in an adult in good health. Specimen: peripheral blood, collected on day 0 of AZD1222 vaccination.

As DNA, the CDR3 is TGTGCCAGTACTCCTACTGGGGGGGAAAAACTGTTTTTT. Translating gives CASTPTGGEKLFF. V is TRBV19 and J is TRBJ1-4; possible D gene TRBD1, 5 bases. CDR1 is LNHDA and CDR2 is SQIVND in the germline V gene (reference sequence). The length of the CDR3 is 13 residues. V was cut by 7 bases and J by 8 bases, with 14 bases left in between.